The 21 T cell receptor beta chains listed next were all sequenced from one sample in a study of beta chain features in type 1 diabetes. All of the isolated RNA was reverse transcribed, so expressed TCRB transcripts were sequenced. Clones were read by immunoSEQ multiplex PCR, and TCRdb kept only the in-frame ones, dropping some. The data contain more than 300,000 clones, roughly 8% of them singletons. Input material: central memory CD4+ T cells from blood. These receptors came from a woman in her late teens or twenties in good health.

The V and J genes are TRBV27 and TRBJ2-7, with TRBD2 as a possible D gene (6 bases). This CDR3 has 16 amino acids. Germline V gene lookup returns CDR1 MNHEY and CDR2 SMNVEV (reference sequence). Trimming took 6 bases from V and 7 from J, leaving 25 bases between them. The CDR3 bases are TGTGCCAGCAGGCCTTCTGGAGGGCGCGGAAGAAGAGAGCAGTACTTC. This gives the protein CASRPSGGRGRREQYF.

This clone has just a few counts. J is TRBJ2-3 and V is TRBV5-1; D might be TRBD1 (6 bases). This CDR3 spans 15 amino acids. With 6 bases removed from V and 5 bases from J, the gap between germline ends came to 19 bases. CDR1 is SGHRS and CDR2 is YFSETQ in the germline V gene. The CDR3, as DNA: TGCGCCAGCACGCAGGAGAACAGGGCTCTAGATACGCAGTATTTT. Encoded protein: CASTQENRALDTQYF.

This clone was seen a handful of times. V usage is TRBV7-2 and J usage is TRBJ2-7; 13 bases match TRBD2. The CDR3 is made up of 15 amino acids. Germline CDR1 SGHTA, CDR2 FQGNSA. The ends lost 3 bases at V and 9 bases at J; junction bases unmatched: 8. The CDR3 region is CASSFPGLAGDVQYF. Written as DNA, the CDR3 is TGTGCCAGCAGCTTTCCCGGACTAGCGGGAGATGTGCAGTACTTC.

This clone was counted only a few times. This chain's CDR3 is CASSLEAGHSYNEQFF. DNA of the CDR3: TGTGCCAGCAGCTTAGAGGCGGGCCACTCCTACAATGAGCAGTTCTTC. This rearrangement joins TRBV13 to TRBJ2-1, with a tentative D call TRBD2 (5 bases). Germline CDR1 is PRHDT and CDR2 is FYEKMQ (reference sequence). V was clipped by 1 base and J by 0 bases, with 10 bases between them. The CDR3 totals 16 residues.

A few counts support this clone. CDR3 bases: TGTGCCAGCAGCTTCGGGGGCGTCGGACAGCCCCAGCATTTT. Encoded protein: CASSFGGVGQPQHF. The rearrangement uses TRBV5-5 and TRBJ1-5, with D possibly TRBD1 on 6 matching bases. V dropped 2 bases and J dropped 7 bases, with 13 bases sitting between them. Germline lookup yields CDR1 SGHKS and CDR2 YYEKEE (reference sequence). This CDR3 is 14 amino acids long. Using reference TRBV5-5 and TRBJ1-5 for the parts outside the CDR3, the full variable domain is DAGVTQSPTHLIKTRGQQVTLRCSPISGHKSVSWYQQVLGQGPQFIFQYYEKEERGRGNFPDRFSARQFPNYSSELNVNALLLGDSALYLCASSFGGVGQPQHFGDGTRLSIL.

The CDR3 loop is CASLLRTGGTDTQYF. CDR3 DNA: TGTGCCAGCCTCCTTCGGACAGGGGGCACAGATACGCAGTATTTT. The genes are TRBV19 and TRBJ2-3, with TRBD1 matching 9 bases. Trimming took 9 bases from V and 1 from J; bases not matched to a gene: 8. Per germline, CDR1 LNHDA and CDR2 SQIVND (reference sequence). This CDR3 has 15 residues.

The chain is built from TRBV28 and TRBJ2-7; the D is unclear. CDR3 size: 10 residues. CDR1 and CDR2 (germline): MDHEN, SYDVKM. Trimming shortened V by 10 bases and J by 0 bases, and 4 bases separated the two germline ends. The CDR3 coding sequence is TGTGCCATCGGCTCCTACGAGCAGTACTTC. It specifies CAIGSYEQYF.

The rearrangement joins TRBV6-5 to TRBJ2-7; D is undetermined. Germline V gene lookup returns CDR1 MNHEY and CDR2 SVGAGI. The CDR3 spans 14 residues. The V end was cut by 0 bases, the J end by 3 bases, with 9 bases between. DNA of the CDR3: TGTGCCAGCAGTTACTCGAGTCCATACTACGAGCAGTACTTC. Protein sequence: CASSYSSPYYEQYF.

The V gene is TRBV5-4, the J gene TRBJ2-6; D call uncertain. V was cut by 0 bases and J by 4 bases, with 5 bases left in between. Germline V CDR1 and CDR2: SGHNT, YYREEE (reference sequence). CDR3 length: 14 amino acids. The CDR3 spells CASSLVYGANVLTF. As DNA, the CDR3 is TGTGCCAGCAGCTTGGTTTACGGGGCCAACGTCCTGACTTTC.

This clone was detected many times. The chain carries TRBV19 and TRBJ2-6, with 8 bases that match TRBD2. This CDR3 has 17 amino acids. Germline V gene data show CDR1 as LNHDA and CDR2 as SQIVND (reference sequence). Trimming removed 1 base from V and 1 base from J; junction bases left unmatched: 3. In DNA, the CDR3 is TGTGCCAGTAGTATAGCGGGAGGGCCTTCTGGGGCCAACGTCCTGACTTTC. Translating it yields CASSIAGGPSGANVLTF.

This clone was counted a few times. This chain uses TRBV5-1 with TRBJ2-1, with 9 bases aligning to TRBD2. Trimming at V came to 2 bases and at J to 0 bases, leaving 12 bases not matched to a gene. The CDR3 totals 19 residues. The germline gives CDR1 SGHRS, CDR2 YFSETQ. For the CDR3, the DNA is TGCGCCAGCAGCTTATCCGGGACTAGCACCCTAAGCTCCTACAATGAGCAGTTCTTC. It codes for CASSLSGTSTLSSYNEQFF. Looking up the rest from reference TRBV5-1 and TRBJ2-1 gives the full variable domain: KAGVTQTPRYLIKTRGQQVTLSCSPISGHRSVSWYQQTPGQGLQFLFEYFSETQRNKGNFPGRFSGRQFSNSRSEMNVSTLELGDSALYLCASSLSGTSTLSSYNEQFFGPGTRLTVL.

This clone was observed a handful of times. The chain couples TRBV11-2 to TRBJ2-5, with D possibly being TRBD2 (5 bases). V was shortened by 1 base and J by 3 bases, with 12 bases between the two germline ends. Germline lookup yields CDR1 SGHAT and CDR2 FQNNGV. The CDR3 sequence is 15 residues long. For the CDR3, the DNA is TGTGCCAGCAGCTTAGGGACTGGAAGAAAAGAGACCCAGTACTTC. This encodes CASSLGTGRKETQYF.

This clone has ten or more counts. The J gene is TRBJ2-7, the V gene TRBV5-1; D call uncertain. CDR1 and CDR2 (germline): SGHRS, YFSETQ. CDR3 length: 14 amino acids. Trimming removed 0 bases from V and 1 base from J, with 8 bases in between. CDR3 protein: CASSLGRRSYEQYF. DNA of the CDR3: TGCGCCAGCAGCTTGGGCAGGCGTTCCTACGAGCAGTACTTC.

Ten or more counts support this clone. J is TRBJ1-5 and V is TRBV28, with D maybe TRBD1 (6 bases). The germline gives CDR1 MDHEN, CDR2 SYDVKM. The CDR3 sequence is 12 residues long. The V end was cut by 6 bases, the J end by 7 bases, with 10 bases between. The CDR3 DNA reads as TGTGCCAGCAGGTCAGGGGACCAGCCCCAGCATTTT. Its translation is CASRSGDQPQHF.

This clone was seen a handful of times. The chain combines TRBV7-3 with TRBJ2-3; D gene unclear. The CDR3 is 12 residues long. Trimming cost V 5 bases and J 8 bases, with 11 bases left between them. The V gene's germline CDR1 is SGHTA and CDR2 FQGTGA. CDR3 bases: TGTGCCAGCAGCCCCCGGTGGGGTACGCAGTATTTT. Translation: CASSPRWGTQYF.

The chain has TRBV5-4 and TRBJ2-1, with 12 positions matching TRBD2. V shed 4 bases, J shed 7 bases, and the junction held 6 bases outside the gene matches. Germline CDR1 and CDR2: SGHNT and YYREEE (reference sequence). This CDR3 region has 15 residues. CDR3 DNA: TGTGCCAGCAGCCCTCGACTAGCGGGAGCAAATGAGCAGTTCTTC. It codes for CASSPRLAGANEQFF.

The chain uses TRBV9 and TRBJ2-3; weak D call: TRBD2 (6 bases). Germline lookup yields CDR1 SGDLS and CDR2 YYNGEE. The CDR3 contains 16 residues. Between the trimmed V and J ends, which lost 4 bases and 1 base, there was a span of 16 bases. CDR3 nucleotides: TGTGCCAGCAGCCCGGAAGGTAGGAGGGGCACAGATACGCAGTATTTT. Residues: CASSPEGRRGTDTQYF.

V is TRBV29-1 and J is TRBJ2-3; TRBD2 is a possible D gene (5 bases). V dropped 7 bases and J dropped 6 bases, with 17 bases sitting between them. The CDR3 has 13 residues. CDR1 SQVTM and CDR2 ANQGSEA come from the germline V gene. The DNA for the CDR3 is TGCAGCGCACGCTTGGGAGCCCGCGATACGCAGTATTTT. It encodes CSARLGARDTQYF.

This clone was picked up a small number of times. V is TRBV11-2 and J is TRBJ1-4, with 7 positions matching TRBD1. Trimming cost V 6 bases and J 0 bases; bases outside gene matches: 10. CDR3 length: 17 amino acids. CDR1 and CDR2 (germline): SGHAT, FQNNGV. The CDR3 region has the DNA TGTGCCAGCAGTCGAATTCCGGGACAGACAACTAATGAAAAACTGTTTTTT. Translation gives CASSRIPGQTTNEKLFF.

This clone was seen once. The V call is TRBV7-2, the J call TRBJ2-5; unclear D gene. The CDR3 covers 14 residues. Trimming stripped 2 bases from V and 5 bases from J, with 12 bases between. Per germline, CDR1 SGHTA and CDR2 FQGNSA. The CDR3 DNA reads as TGTGCCAGCAGCTTAAGGAATACTGGGGAGACCCAGTACTTC. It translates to CASSLRNTGETQYF.

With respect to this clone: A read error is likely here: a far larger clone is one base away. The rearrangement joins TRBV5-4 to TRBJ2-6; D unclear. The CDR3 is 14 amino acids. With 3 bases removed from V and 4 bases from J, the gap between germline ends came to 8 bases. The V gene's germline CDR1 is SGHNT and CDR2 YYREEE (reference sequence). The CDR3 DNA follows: TGTGCCAGCAGCTGGGGTTCCGGGGCCAACGTCCTGACTTTC. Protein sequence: CASSWGSGANVLTF.